This T cell receptor (beta chain) was sequenced in a study of blood T cell repertoires in COVID-19. Looking at the study overall: Italy, Spain and the United States were the sources of the convalescent and acute COVID-19 samples. In each case, the material was cDNA or gDNA derived from T cells, B-cell-depleted T cells, or PBMCs.

The CDR3 spans 20 residues. Germline trimming cut 0 bases from V and 1 base from J; bases unmatched to any gene: 15. Germline values: CDR1 LGHNA, CDR2 YSLEER. As processed by the authors: Using reference gene primer amplification, nucleated cell counts were estimated. The assay was immunoSEQ multiplex PCR, and TCRdb's table has in-frame clones only and misses some. V and J calls plus clone size are reproduced from that table; the DNA served to infer D and trimming. Of some 250,000 clones listed, roughly 85% are singletons. This clone is medium-sized (0.01 to 0.1%) within its sample. This receptor was obtained from a young woman with acute or convalescent COVID-19. The J gene is TRBJ2-3, the V gene TRBV4-3; 8 nucleotides agree with TRBD2. Material for sequencing was peripheral blood. CDR3 DNA sequence: TGCGCCAGCAGCCAAGATATCCCCAGCGGGAGAGATTCCGGCACAGATACGCAGTATTTT. This sequence encodes CASSQDIPSGRDSGTDTQYF.